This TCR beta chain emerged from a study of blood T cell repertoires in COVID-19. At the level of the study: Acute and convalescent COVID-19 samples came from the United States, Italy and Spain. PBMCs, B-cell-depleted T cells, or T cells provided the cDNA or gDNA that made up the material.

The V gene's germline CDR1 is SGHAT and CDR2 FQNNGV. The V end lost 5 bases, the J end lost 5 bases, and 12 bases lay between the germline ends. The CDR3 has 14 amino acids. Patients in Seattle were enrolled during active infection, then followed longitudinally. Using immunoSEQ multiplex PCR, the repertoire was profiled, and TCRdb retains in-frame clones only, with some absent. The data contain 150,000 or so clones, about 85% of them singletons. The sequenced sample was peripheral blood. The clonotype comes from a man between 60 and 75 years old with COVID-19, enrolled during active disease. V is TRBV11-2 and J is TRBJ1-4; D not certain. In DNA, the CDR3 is TGTGCCAGCAGCCCCCCCCTGACAAATGAAAAACTGTTTTTT. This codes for CASSPPLTNEKLFF.